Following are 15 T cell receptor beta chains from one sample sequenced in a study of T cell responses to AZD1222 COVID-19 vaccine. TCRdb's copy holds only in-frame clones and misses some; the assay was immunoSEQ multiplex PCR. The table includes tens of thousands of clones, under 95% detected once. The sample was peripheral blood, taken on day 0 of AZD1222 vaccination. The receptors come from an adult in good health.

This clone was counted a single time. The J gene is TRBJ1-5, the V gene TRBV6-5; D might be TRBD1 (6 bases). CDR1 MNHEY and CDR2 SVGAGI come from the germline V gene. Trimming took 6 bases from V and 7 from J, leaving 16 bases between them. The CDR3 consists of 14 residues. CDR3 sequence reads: CASRTGGRGQPQHF. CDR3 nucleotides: TGTGCCAGCAGGACGGGGGGGCGCGGCCAGCCCCAGCATTTT.

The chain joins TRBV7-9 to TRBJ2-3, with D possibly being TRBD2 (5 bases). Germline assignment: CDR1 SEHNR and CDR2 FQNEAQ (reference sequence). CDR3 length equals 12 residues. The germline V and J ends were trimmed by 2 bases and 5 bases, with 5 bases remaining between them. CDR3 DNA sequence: TGTGCCAGCAGCTTACGGGAAGATACGCAGTATTTT. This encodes CASSLREDTQYF.

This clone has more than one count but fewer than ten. In DNA, the CDR3 is TGTGCCAGCAGCTCTAGCGGGGGGGCTTCCGGGCAGTACTTC. Translated, it gives CASSSSGGASGQYF. The rearrangement joins TRBV5-4 to TRBJ2-7; 12 positions agree with TRBD2. CDR1 is SGHNT, CDR2 YYREEE, per germline (reference sequence). Trimming at V came to 3 bases and at J to 9 bases, leaving 7 bases not matched to a gene. The CDR3 is 14 residues long.

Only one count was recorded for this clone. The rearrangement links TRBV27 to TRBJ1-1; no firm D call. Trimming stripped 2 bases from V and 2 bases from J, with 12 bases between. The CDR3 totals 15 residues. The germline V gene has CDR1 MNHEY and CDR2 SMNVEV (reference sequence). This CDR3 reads CASSLMDLFNTEAFF. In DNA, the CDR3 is TGTGCCAGCAGTTTAATGGATCTCTTTAACACTGAAGCTTTCTTT.

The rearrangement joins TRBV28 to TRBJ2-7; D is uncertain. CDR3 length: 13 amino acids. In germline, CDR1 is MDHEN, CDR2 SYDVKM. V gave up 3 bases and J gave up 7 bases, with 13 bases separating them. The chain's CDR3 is CASSFGRIREQYF. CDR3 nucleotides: TGTGCCAGCAGTTTCGGACGTATAAGGGAGCAGTACTTC.

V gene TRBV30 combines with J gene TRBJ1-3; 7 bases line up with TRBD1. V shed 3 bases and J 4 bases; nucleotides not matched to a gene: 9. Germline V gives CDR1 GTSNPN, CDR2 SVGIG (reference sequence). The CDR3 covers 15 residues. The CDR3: CAWSLLRGSGNTIYF. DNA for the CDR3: TGTGCCTGGAGCCTGCTCAGGGGGTCCGGAAACACCATATATTTT.

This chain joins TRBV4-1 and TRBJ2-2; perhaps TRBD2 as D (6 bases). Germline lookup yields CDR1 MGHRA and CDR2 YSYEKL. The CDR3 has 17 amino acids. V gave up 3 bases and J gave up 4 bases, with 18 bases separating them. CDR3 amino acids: CASSQGRLVGGTGELFF. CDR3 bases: TGCGCCAGCAGCCAGGGACGACTAGTTGGGGGCACCGGGGAGCTGTTTTTT.

The CDR3 bases are TGTGCCAGCAGCGCGGGACAGACGAACACTGAAGCTTTCTTT. Translation: CASSAGQTNTEAFF. The V gene is TRBV5-4, the J gene TRBJ1-1, with 7 nucleotides matching TRBD1. V gave up 4 bases and J gave up 1 base; unmatched junction bases: 4. Germline-derived CDR1 and CDR2 are SGHNT and YYREEE (reference sequence). The CDR3 has 14 amino acids.

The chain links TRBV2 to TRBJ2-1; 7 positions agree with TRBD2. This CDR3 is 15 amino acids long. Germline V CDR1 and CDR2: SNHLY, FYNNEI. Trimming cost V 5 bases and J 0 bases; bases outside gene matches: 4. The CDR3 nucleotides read TGTGCCAGCAGTCAGCGGGGCCGCTCCTACAATGAGCAGTTCTTC. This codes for CASSQRGRSYNEQFF.

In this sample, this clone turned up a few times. In DNA form, the CDR3 reads TGTGCCAGCAGAAGACAGGGCGACACTGAAGCTTTCTTT. This sequence encodes CASRRQGDTEAFF. The chain has TRBV7-3 and TRBJ1-1, with 7 bases that match TRBD1. Germline-derived CDR1 and CDR2 are SGHTA and FQGTGA. The J segment lost 3 bases and the V segment lost 6 bases, leaving 4 bases of the junction unmatched. CDR3 size: 13 residues.

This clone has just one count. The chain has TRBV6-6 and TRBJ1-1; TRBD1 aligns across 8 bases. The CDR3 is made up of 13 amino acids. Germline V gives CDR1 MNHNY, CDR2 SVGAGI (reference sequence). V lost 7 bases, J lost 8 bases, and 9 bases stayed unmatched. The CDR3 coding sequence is TGTGCCAGCACCACAGGGGGGGTCGGCGAAGCTTTCTTT. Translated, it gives CASTTGGVGEAFF.

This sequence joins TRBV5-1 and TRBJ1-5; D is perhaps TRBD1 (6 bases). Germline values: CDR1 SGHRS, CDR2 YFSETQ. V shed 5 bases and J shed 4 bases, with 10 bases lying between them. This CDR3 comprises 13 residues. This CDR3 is CASSPGENQPQHF. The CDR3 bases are TGCGCCAGCAGTCCAGGGGAGAATCAGCCCCAGCATTTT.

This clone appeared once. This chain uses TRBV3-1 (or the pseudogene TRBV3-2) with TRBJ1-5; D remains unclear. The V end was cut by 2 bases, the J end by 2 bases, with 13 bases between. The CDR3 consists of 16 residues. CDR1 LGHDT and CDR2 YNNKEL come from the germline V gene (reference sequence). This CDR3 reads CASSQYQPYGNQPQHF. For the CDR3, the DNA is TGTGCCAGCAGCCAATACCAGCCTTACGGCAATCAGCCCCAGCATTTT.

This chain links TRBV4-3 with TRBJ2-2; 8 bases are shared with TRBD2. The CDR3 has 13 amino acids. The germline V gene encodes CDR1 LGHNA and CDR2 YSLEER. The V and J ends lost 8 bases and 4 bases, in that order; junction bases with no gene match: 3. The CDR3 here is CASQTSGTGELFF. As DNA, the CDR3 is TGCGCCAGCCAAACTAGCGGCACCGGGGAGCTGTTTTTT.

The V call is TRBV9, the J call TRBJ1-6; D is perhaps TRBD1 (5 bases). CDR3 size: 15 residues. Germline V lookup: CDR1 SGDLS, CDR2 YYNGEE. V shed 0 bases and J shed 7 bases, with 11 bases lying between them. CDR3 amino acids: CASSVEDIANSPLHF. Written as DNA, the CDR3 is TGTGCCAGCAGCGTAGAGGACATCGCCAATTCACCCCTCCACTTT.